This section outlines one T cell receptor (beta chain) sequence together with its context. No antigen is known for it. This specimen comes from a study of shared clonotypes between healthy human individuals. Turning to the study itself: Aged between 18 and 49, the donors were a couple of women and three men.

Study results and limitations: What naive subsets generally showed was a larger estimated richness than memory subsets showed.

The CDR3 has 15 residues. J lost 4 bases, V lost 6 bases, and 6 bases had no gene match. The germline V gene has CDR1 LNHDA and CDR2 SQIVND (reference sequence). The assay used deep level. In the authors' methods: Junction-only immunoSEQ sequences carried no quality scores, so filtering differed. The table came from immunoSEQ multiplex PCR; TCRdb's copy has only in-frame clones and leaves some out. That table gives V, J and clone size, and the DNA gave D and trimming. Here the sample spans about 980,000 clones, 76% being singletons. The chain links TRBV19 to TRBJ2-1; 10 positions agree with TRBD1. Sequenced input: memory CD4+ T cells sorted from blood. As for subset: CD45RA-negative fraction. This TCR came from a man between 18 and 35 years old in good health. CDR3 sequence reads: CASSLGQGRYNEQFF. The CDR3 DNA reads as TGTGCCAGTAGCTTGGGACAGGGGAGATACAATGAGCAGTTCTTC.